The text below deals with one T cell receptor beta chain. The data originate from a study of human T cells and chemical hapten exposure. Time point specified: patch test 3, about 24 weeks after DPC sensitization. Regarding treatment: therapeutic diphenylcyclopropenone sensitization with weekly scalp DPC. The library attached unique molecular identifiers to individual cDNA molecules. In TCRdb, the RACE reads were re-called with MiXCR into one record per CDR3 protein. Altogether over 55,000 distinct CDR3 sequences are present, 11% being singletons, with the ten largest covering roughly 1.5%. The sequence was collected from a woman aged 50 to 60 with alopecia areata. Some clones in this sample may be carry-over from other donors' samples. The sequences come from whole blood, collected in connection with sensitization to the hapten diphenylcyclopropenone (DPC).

CDR3 in amino acids: CSVLTPKGADTQYF. The DNA for the CDR3 is TGCAGCGTCCTGACCCCAAAGGGGGCAGATACGCAGTATTTT. The V call is TRBV29-1, the J call TRBJ2-3; D is perhaps TRBD1 (6 bases). CDR3 length equals 14 residues. V lost 6 bases and J lost 4, with 17 bases in between. The germline V gene encodes CDR1 SQVTM and CDR2 ANQGSEA.